This T cell receptor (beta chain) emerged from a study of T cells in Graves' hyperthyroidism and ophthalmopathy (dated by TCRdb to the late 2010s). Some background on the complete study: Peripheral blood was sampled at the time of initial diagnosis, prior to any treatment. To identify TCR V-J signatures that set the groups apart, the researchers used a discovery cohort of 100 patients, made up of 40 to 45 with Graves' ophthalmopathy and about 59 with stable Graves' hyperthyroidism. Whether ophthalmopathy could be predicted prospectively was tested in an independent validation cohort made up of 18 hyperthyroidism patients plus 17 patients who later progressed to ophthalmopathy. For training and testing, the 100 or so patients in the discovery cohort were randomly divided in a 7:3 ratio. In addition, the study compared T-cell repertoires in thyroid tissue and in blood from several Graves' hyperthyroidism patients. Once sampling was done, hyperthyroidism patients were given methimazole at a starting dose of 30 mg daily, whereas ophthalmopathy patients were given high-dose intravenous methylprednisolone. TCR Vbeta CDR3 sequencing of 135 peripheral blood samples (approximately 44 ophthalmopathy, 75 hyperthyroidism and approximately 17 progressor patients) is reported in the paper.

Amplification of TCR beta CDR3 regions was carried out from RNA transcripts. The TCR CDR3 was subjected to a first round of RT-PCR using the HTBI primer set and the Qiagen OneStep RT-PCR kit. A second multiplex PCR round built the libraries, followed by size selection and purification. The libraries were sequenced on an Illumina HiSeq2000 using paired-end 100 bp reads. The original methods were these. Raw data were processed with SOAPnuke, discarding reads with adapters, uncalled bases, mean Phred below 15, or no exact constant-primer or identifier match. High-quality paired reads were merged with COPE v1.2.5, and unique nucleotide sequences were defined as clonotypes. MiTCR v1.1 was used to align clonotypes to the IMGT TRBV, TRBD and TRBJ reference segments. Only V-J combinations with frequency above 0.0001, covering approximately 99% of repertoires, were analysed. The TCS score was defined as the ratio of F50 (clonal expansion) to E x V (chaos), calculated using BLOSUM62-based TCRdist between CDR3 peptides within each V-J. Welch's t-statistics and random forest reduced several hundred V-J features to 10 to 15, which were used in a naive Bayes classifier (R e1071). TCRdb ran its own pipeline on the public reads, namely fastp trimming at Q25 and MiXCR clone calling, and kept in-frame beta chains. Every distinct CDR3 protein forms one entry, paired with its most common genes and DNA. The V and J calls come from TCRdb's annotation, not from the publication. In all, the sample holds hundreds of thousands of distinct CDR3 sequences, and 14% of those were seen once. About a tenth of the sample is held by the ten biggest clonotypes.

Stable Graves' hyperthyroidism was defined as no progression to ophthalmopathy during 18 months of follow-up. Hyperthyroidism patients were newly diagnosed, with disease duration under 2 months, and aged 18 to 65 years. Any patient with an uncontrolled infection, another autoimmune disease, pregnancy or lactation was excluded. Diagnoses were established on the basis of clinical symptoms, serum thyroxine and TRAb, thyroid ultrasound, and orbital computed tomography. PBMCs were separated from approximately 9.9 ml of fresh peripheral blood using Ficoll-Paque density gradient centrifugation. Total RNA was extracted with Trizol reagent, and quality was checked on an Agilent 2100 Bioanalyzer. This clonotype has at least ten counts. The antigen this receptor binds is unknown. Qualities for individual bases were not recorded, and no much larger clone is one base off. Here is what the overall study found, with its caveats: In validation, the model predicted progression to ophthalmopathy a median of around six months before onset, with over 60% sensitivity and about 75% specificity. No statistical method was used to fix the sample size in advance, and group allocation was not hidden from the investigators. Most expanded thyroid clonotypes (frequency above 0.001) were also detected in blood, suggesting blood repertoires may reflect thyroid immune responses. A 13 V-J signature model separated ophthalmopathy from stable hyperthyroidism, with roughly 88% sensitivity and 81.08% specificity in cross-validation and 80%/75% in testing.

Material for sequencing was blood. This sequence originates from a woman aged 18-30 years with Graves' hyperthyroidism.

CDR3 loop: CASLGQGRNEQFF. The nucleotide sequence reads as follows: TGCGCCAGCCTAGGACAGGGACGGAATGAGCAGTTCTTC. The sequence links TRBV5-1 to TRBJ2-1, with TRBD1 identical over 8 junction bases. Ends trimmed: V by 7 bases, J by 7 bases; bases unmatched to a gene: 7. The germline V gene specifies SGHRS as CDR1 and YFSETQ as CDR2. The CDR3 goes from the cysteine to the phenylalanine over 13 residues. Left in the record is the CDR3 DNA by itself, 39 bases read in frame from the first base.